This T cell receptor beta chain was found in a study of CD8 T cells in Susac syndrome. Whole-study findings and limits: An acknowledgment was made by the study that its TCR sequencing and HLA analysis involved relatively few individuals.

When the RNA was reverse transcribed, random hexamers were used with an input of 0.5 to 1 ug. Amplification of TCR beta CDR3 by immunoSEQ multiplex PCR spanned 54 Vbeta and 13 Jbeta. TCRdb ran MiXCR on the immunoSEQ multiplex PCR reads and lists one entry per CDR3 protein. Altogether roughly 250,000 distinct CDR3 sequences are present, about 96% being singletons, with the ten largest covering around 0.093%. On this clonotype: The antigen remains unidentified.

This CDR3 is built from 14 residues. Germline lookup yields CDR1 MGHDK and CDR2 SYGVNS. With 6 bases removed from V and 3 bases from J, the gap between germline ends came to 12 bases. Sequencing of TCR beta was performed on blood CD8+ and CD4+ T cells. Each Susac syndrome patient had definite or probable disease by recently defined criteria. The rearrangement uses TRBV25-1 and TRBJ1-5; TRBD1 might be the D (6 bases). Sequenced input: CD4+ T cells from PBMCs. The clonotype was recovered from a human donor with Susac syndrome. The CDR3 nucleotides are TGTGCCAGCAGGGAGACAGGAATCAATCAGCCCCAGCATTTT. Amino acid sequence: CASRETGINQPQHF.